One and the same sample provided the 7 T cell receptor beta chains below, sequenced in a study of CD8+ T cells in alopecia areata. cDNA prepared by RNA extraction and subsequent reverse transcription served as the template for sequencing. Produced via immunoSEQ multiplex PCR; TCRdb's table is partial and in-frame only. Among about 110,000 clones listed, approximately 59% were seen once. The sequencing sample was made of CD8+ T cells sorted from blood. These receptors came from a human donor in good health.

The chain recombines TRBV13 with TRBJ2-7; 8 nucleotides align to TRBD2. V lost 9 bases to trimming and J lost 0 bases; unmatched junction nucleotides: 10. From germline, CDR1 is PRHDT and CDR2 FYEKMQ (reference sequence). This CDR3 has 15 residues. This chain's CDR3 is CASSPFSGASYEQYF. CDR3 sequence (DNA): TGTGCCAGTAGCCCCTTTAGCGGGGCCTCCTACGAGCAGTACTTC.

CDR3 sequence: CASSWTGSEQYF. The CDR3 DNA follows: TGTGCCAGCAGCTGGACGGGGTCCGAGCAGTACTTC. The genes are TRBV5-5 and TRBJ2-5; possible D gene TRBD2, 5 bases. The DNA end is a closer match to TRBJ2-7, so the J assignment may be wrong. The CDR3 covers 12 residues. Germline loops: CDR1 SGHKS, CDR2 YYEKEE (reference sequence).

The chain is built from TRBV11-2 and TRBJ2-5; possibly TRBD1 for D (6 bases). Trimming removed 5 bases from V and 3 bases from J, with 13 bases in between. The V gene's germline CDR1 is SGHAT and CDR2 FQNNGV. The CDR3 totals 14 residues. The CDR3 DNA reads TGTGCCAGCAGCGCCATTCAGGGGAAAGAGACCCAGTACTTC. Translation: CASSAIQGKETQYF.

The chain uses TRBV16 and TRBJ2-1; tentatively, D is TRBD1 (6 bases). V gave up 2 bases and J gave up 5 bases, with 7 bases separating them. Per germline, CDR1 KGHSY and CDR2 FQNENV. The CDR3 totals 13 residues. The CDR3 sequence: CASSQAGDNEQFF. CDR3 nucleotides: TGTGCCAGCAGCCAAGCAGGGGACAATGAGCAGTTCTTC.

The DNA for the CDR3 is TGCGCCAGCAGGAATATGGCAGCTAACTATGGCTACACCTTC. Translating it yields CASRNMAANYGYTF. This sequence joins TRBV5-1 and TRBJ1-2, with D unclear. This CDR3 is built from 14 residues. From germline, CDR1 is SGHRS and CDR2 YFSETQ. Trimming removed 5 bases from V and 0 bases from J, with 11 bases in between. Supplemented by reference TRBV5-1 and TRBJ1-2, the full variable domain reads KAGVTQTPRYLIKTRGQQVTLSCSPISGHRSVSWYQQTPGQGLQFLFEYFSETQRNKGNFPGRFSGRQFSNSRSEMNVSTLELGDSALYLCASRNMAANYGYTFGSGTRLTVV.

The gene calls are TRBV9 and TRBJ1-2; no definite D call. V was cut by 1 base and J by 6 bases, with 7 bases left in between. CDR1 and CDR2 (germline): SGDLS, YYNGEE. The CDR3 covers 12 residues. The CDR3 bases are TGTGCCAGCAGCGTAACGCAGAATGGCTACACCTTC. This gives the protein CASSVTQNGYTF.

The J gene is TRBJ2-7, the V gene TRBV7-6; 10 nucleotides match TRBD1. The V and J ends lost 5 bases and 0 bases, in that order; junction bases with no gene match: 4. The V gene's germline CDR1 is SGHVS and CDR2 FNYEAQ. This CDR3 is built from 15 residues. CDR3 region: CASSPGQGSSYEQYF. CDR3 in DNA: TGTGCCAGCAGCCCGGGACAGGGGAGCTCCTACGAGCAGTACTTC.